Described below is a single T cell receptor (beta chain) sequence and its context. Its antigen is not known. This record belongs to a study of CD8 T cells in Susac syndrome. V dropped 0 bases and J dropped 2; count of bases not matched to a gene: 9. This CDR3 has 17 amino acids. Germline CDR1 and CDR2: MNHEY and SVGAGI. Findings and limits, study-wide: It was acknowledged by the study that relatively few individuals were included in its TCR sequencing and HLA analysis.

With random hexamers, reverse transcription was performed on roughly 0.5 to 1 ug of RNA. Each CDR3 protein is one row after TCRdb ran MiXCR on the immunoSEQ multiplex PCR reads. The table records approximately 120,000 distinct CDR3 sequences, roughly 97% of them present only once. The TEMRA cells underwent FACS enrichment, while the CD8+ and CD4+ T cells underwent negative isolation. The sequenced sample consisted of CD4+ T cells from PBMCs. The TCR was taken from a human donor in good health. The genes are TRBV6-5 and TRBJ2-7; the match to TRBD2 covers 8 bases. The chain's CDR3 is CASSYSSLAGKTYEQYF. The CDR3 DNA follows: TGTGCCAGCAGTTACTCGAGTTTAGCGGGAAAGACCTACGAGCAGTACTTC.